A single sample is the source of the 17 T cell receptor beta chains below, sequenced in a study of OX40 agonist ivuxolimab in advanced cancers. Sequencing used immunoSEQ multiplex PCR; TCRdb keeps in-frame clones, though not all of them. Of some 120,000 clones detected, approximately 90% appear once; the ten largest clones hold about 0.81%. The starting material was CD4+ or CD8+ T cells sorted from blood, obtained in a trial of the OX40 agonist ivuxolimab. The receptors here all came from an adult with an advanced solid tumor such as melanoma, head and neck, liver or kidney cancer.

This chain connects TRBV7-9 to TRBJ2-7; either TRBD1 or TRBD2 may supply D (5 bases each). Trimming took off 2 bases at V and 0 bases at J, with 8 bases between the two ends. The CDR3 length is 14 residues. CDR1 and CDR2 (germline): SEHNR, FQNEAQ (reference sequence). CDR3 nucleotides: TGTGCCAGCAGCTTAAATGGGGGCTCCTACGAGCAGTACTTC. Translated, it gives CASSLNGGSYEQYF. The complete variable domain, with remaining parts taken from reference TRBV7-9 and TRBJ2-7, reads DTGVSQNPRHKITKRGQNVTFRCDPISEHNRLYWYRQTLGQGPEFLTYFQNEAQLEKSRLLSDRFSAERPKGSFSTLEIQRTEQGDSAMYLCASSLNGGSYEQYFGPGTRLTVT.

The chain links TRBV7-3 to TRBJ1-1; a possible D gene is TRBD1 (5 bases). V dropped 6 bases and J dropped 2 bases, with 13 bases sitting between them. The CDR3 is 14 amino acids. Germline assignment: CDR1 SGHTA and CDR2 FQGTGA. CDR3: CASSPRTINTEAFF. DNA for the CDR3: TGTGCCAGCAGTCCGAGGACAATAAACACTGAAGCTTTCTTT.

The chain couples TRBV13 to TRBJ1-2; D possibly corresponds to TRBD1 (6 bases). Germline V gene data show CDR1 as PRHDT and CDR2 as FYEKMQ (reference sequence). The CDR3 extends over 17 amino acids. V lost 3 bases, J lost 1 base, and 18 bases lay in between. CDR3 coding DNA: TGTGCCAGCAGCTTCGGGCAGGGGTCCGCTTTTAACTATGGCTACACCTTC. It translates to CASSFGQGSAFNYGYTF.

The V call is TRBV27, the J call TRBJ2-5; D uncertain. Germline CDR1 is MNHEY and CDR2 is SMNVEV (reference sequence). The CDR3 is 13 amino acids. The germline V and J ends were trimmed by 0 bases and 5 bases, with 7 bases remaining between them. The DNA of the CDR3 is TGTGCCAGCAGTTTATCGGGTGGGGAGACCCAGTACTTC. Amino acids: CASSLSGGETQYF.

The chain carries TRBV19 and TRBJ2-1; no firm D call. CDR3 length: 14 amino acids. The germline V gene has CDR1 LNHDA and CDR2 SQIVND (reference sequence). V shed 7 bases and J shed 0 bases, with 10 bases lying between them. CDR3 amino acids: CASTSPDSYNEQFF. The CDR3 DNA is TGTGCCAGTACTTCCCCCGACTCCTACAATGAGCAGTTCTTC.

This clone was counted once. CDR3 sequence: CASSPMWGAGELFF. In DNA form, the CDR3 reads TGTGCCAGCAGTCCGATGTGGGGGGCCGGGGAGCTGTTTTTT. The chain employs TRBV6-6 and TRBJ2-2; perhaps TRBD2 as D (6 bases). Trimming cost V 5 bases and J 6 bases, with 13 bases left between them. This CDR3 region has 14 residues. Germline V CDR1 and CDR2: MNHNY, SVGAGI (reference sequence).

The rearrangement links TRBV28 to TRBJ2-1, with TRBD1 identical over 8 bases. CDR1 is MDHEN and CDR2 is SYDVKM in the germline V gene. Unmatched junction bases numbered 10, after V lost 1 base and J lost 8 bases. The CDR3 sequence is 16 residues long. The CDR3, as DNA: TGTGCCAGCAGTTTATCAGGGGGCGGGTCCATATATGAGCAGTTCTTC. It codes for CASSLSGGGSIYEQFF.

The chain joins TRBV7-9 to TRBJ1-1; no definite D call. V gave up 3 bases and J gave up 1 base, with 6 bases separating them. Germline CDR1 SEHNR, CDR2 FQNEAQ (reference sequence). The CDR3 runs 13 residues. CDR3 loop: CASSFDKNTEAFF. DNA for the CDR3: TGTGCCAGCAGCTTCGACAAGAACACTGAAGCTTTCTTT.

This clone showed up just a few times. V usage is TRBV7-2 and J usage is TRBJ2-5; the D is unclear. The CDR3 runs 11 residues. Deletions cut 4 bases from V and 3 bases from J, with 3 bases between. Germline V gene sequence: CDR1 SGHTA, CDR2 FQGNSA. The CDR3 DNA sequence: TGTGCCAGCAGCTCGGAAGAGACCCAGTACTTC. This encodes CASSSEETQYF. The entire variable domain, with the rest obtained from reference TRBV7-2 and TRBJ2-5, is as follows: GAGVSQSPSNKVTEKGKDVELRCDPISGHTALYWYRQSLGQGLEFLIYFQGNSAPDKSGLPSDRFSAERTGGSVSTLTIQRTQQEDSAVYLCASSSEETQYFGPGTRLLVL.

V gene TRBV9 combines with J gene TRBJ2-1; D is undetermined. CDR1 is SGDLS, CDR2 YYNGEE, per germline. The CDR3 is made up of 16 amino acids. Trimming left V 0 bases short and J 3 bases short, with 13 bases between. In DNA form, the CDR3 reads TGTGCCAGCAGCGTAGGTCCAGACGGGTTCTACAATGAGCAGTTCTTC. It is translated as CASSVGPDGFYNEQFF.

The chain has TRBV21-1 and TRBJ2-1. TRBV21-1 is deemed a pseudogene. The length of the CDR3 is 15 residues. CDR3 residues: CASSVPISSYNEQFF. The CDR3 nucleotides are TGTGCCAGCAGCGTCCCGATAAGCTCCTACAATGAGCAGTTCTTC.

The chain uses TRBV19 and TRBJ1-1, with D possibly matching TRBD1 (5 bases). The CDR3 runs to 12 residues. V gave up 10 bases and J gave up 4 bases, with 13 bases separating them. Germline V gene data show CDR1 as LNHDA and CDR2 as SQIVND (reference sequence). CDR3: CATAGRGTEAFF. The CDR3 region has the DNA TGTGCCACCGCGGGACGTGGCACTGAAGCTTTCTTT.

This clone has a single count. The rearrangement joins TRBV5-1 to TRBJ2-1; 11 positions agree with TRBD1. Germline values: CDR1 SGHRS, CDR2 YFSETQ. V gave up 3 bases and J gave up 1 base; unmatched junction bases: 9. This CDR3 region has 18 residues. The CDR3 nucleotides are TGCGCCAGCAGCTATTCCGGGACAGGGGGGACTTCCTACAATGAGCAGTTCTTC. Its protein is CASSYSGTGGTSYNEQFF.

Worth noting for this clone: Other DNA sequences in the same sample also yield this CDR3. The DNA of the CDR3 is TGTGCCAGCAGTTGGGGGACAGGCCAAGAGACCCAGTACTTC. Its protein product is CASSWGTGQETQYF. The chain joins TRBV27 to TRBJ2-5; 8 bases map to TRBD1. CDR3 length equals 14 residues. Germline V lookup: CDR1 MNHEY, CDR2 SMNVEV (reference sequence). V gave up 4 bases and J gave up 1 base; unmatched junction bases: 2.

This chain uses TRBV9 with TRBJ1-2, with 8 bases fitting TRBD1. Germline V gene lookup returns CDR1 SGDLS and CDR2 YYNGEE. Trimming took 4 bases from V and 4 from J; bases not matched to a gene: 6. The CDR3 sequence is 14 residues long. CDR3 loop: CASSPPGQGYGYTF. The DNA for the CDR3 is TGTGCCAGCAGCCCCCCCGGACAGGGCTATGGCTACACCTTC.

The chain uses TRBV5-6 and TRBJ1-1, with 11 bases fitting TRBD1. The CDR3 totals 15 residues. In germline, CDR1 is SGHDT, CDR2 YYEEEE. The junction had 5 bases not matched to a gene; V was cut back by 4 bases and J by 3 bases. As DNA, the CDR3 is TGTGCCAGCAGCCAGGGGACAGGGGGATACACTGAAGCTTTCTTT. It specifies CASSQGTGGYTEAFF.

This rearrangement joins TRBV7-3 to TRBJ2-7; D not certain. Germline V gene data show CDR1 as SGHTA and CDR2 as FQGTGA. This CDR3 spans 14 amino acids. Trimming removed 5 bases at V and 2 bases at J, with 13 bases between. The CDR3 reads CASSQPVGPYEQYF. Here the CDR3 DNA reads TGTGCCAGCAGCCAGCCGGTAGGACCCTACGAGCAGTACTTC.